Listed below are T cell receptor beta chains from one sample, sequenced in a study of T cells in Graves' hyperthyroidism and ophthalmopathy. In TCRdb, the multiplex PCR reads were re-called with MiXCR into one record per CDR3 protein. The sample shows 150,000 or so distinct CDR3 sequences, around 21% of them seen only once. Sequencing used blood. All receptors derive from a woman in her 50s with Graves' hyperthyroidism that later progressed to Graves' ophthalmopathy. The CDR3 runs from the conserved cysteine through the conserved F or W. A D gene is named only where the DNA matches it firmly. Size tells how often a clone was seen (once, few, many) or the class of an expanded clone, and some rows leave it out.

TRBD1,TRBV3-1,TRBJ1-1,-,TGTGCCAGCAGCCCAGGGGGACACACTGAAGCTTTCTTT,CASSPGGHTEAFF
-,TRBV28,TRBJ2-3,many,TGTGCCAGCAGTTTGTGGGGCGGAGATACGCAGTATTTT,CASSLWGGDTQYF
TRBD2,TRBV30,TRBJ2-1,few,TGTGCCTGGAGCCGAGCCGGACTAGCGGGGAACAATGAGCAGTTCTTC,CAWSRAGLAGNNEQFF
-,TRBV5-8,TRBJ1-2,many,TGTGCCAGCAGACACGTCGGGACGGAGATTTATGGCTACACCTTC,CASRHVGTEIYGYTF
-,TRBV27,TRBJ2-7,-,TGTGCCAGCAGTTTATCTCACACCTACGAGCAGTACTTC,CASSLSHTYEQYF
-,TRBV20-1,TRBJ2-7,many,TGCAGTGCTAGAGATAGCAGGGGCACGAGATCGAACGAGCAGTACTTC,CSARDSRGTRSNEQYF
TRBD2,TRBV15,TRBJ2-7,-,TGTGCCACCAGCAGAGGACTAGCGGGAGGGGCCTCCTCCTACGAGCAGTACTTC,CATSRGLAGGASSYEQYF
TRBD2,TRBV19,TRBJ2-1,-,TGTGCCAGTAGCCCCCCGGGACTAGCGGGAGACGAGCAGTTCTTC,CASSPPGLAGDEQFF
-,TRBV5-1,TRBJ1-1,-,TGCGCCAGCAGCCAGGGACACACTCGAAACACTGAAGCTTTCTTT,CASSQGHTRNTEAFF
-,TRBV4-1,TRBJ2-5,few,TGCGCCAGGAGTTCCCAGTACTTC,CARSSQYF
-,TRBV4-2,TRBJ2-1,few,TGTGCCAGCAGCCAAGTGAGCAATGAGCAGTTCTTC,CASSQVSNEQFF
TRBD1,TRBV18,TRBJ2-7,-,TGTGCCAGCTCAATCACAGGGGACGAGCAGTACTTC,CASSITGDEQYF
-,TRBV7-9,TRBJ2-3,-,TGTGCCAGCAGCTTAGGACCGAGCGGGCGAACAGATACGCAGTATTTT,CASSLGPSGRTDTQYF
TRBD1,TRBV5-1,TRBJ1-3,few,TGCGCCAGCTCTTCCCAGCCCGACAGGGGGCTTTACTCTGGAAACACCATATATTTT,CASSSQPDRGLYSGNTIYF
TRBD1,TRBV2,TRBJ1-5,many,TGTGCCAGCAGGTCTAACAGGGGTGGGAGCCAGCCCCAGCATTTT,CASRSNRGGSQPQHF
TRBD1,TRBV6-1,TRBJ1-2,many,TGTGCCAGCAGTGAAGCCAGGGGGCAGGGATTTGGCTACACCTTC,CASSEARGQGFGYTF
-,TRBV4-2,TRBJ1-5,few,TGTGCCAGCAGCCAAGATTACAGAGGGTATCAGCCCCAGCATTTT,CASSQDYRGYQPQHF
TRBD1,TRBV3-1,TRBJ1-3,many,TGTGCCAGCACCACAGGGGCGAGAAACACCATATATTTT,CASTTGARNTIYF
TRBD1,TRBV6-1,TRBJ2-4,few,TGTGCCAGCAGCCAGAACAGGGGAAGTCACATTCAGTACTTC,CASSQNRGSHIQYF
-,TRBV12-3/TRBV12-4,TRBJ1-5,-,TGTGCCAGCAGTTTGTCGTCTCTAGCGACCGGGGGGCGAAGTCAGCCCCAGCATTTT,CASSLSSLATGGRSQPQHF
TRBD2,TRBV7-8,TRBJ2-3,many,TGTGCCAGCAGCTTGAGTGCGCTAGCGGGAGTGGTAGATACGCAGTATTTT,CASSLSALAGVVDTQYF
-,TRBV18,TRBJ2-1,-,TGTGCCAGCTCACCCCCCGTGAACAGGCAAAAAAATGAGCAGTTCTTC,CASSPPVNRQKNEQFF
-,TRBV7-7,TRBJ2-7,many,TGTGCTAGCAGCTTACAGGGAAATAGCGAGCAGTACTTC,CASSLQGNSEQYF
TRBD1,TRBV6-1,TRBJ1-1,many,TGTGCCAGCAGTGAAGGGTTCGGACAGGGGGCTACTGAAGCTTTCTTT,CASSEGFGQGATEAFF
TRBD1,TRBV28,TRBJ1-1,many,TGTGCCAGCAGTCTCCCCCCGGGGACAGGGATGAACACTGAAGCTTTCTTT,CASSLPPGTGMNTEAFF
-,TRBV27,TRBJ2-5,many,TGTGCCAGCAGTTTGGGGCGTCACAACGAGCCCCAGTACTTC,CASSLGRHNEPQYF
-,TRBV28,TRBJ1-5,many,TGTGCCAGCACCCCGGGCAATCAGCCCCAGCATTTT,CASTPGNQPQHF
-,TRBV12-3/TRBV12-4,TRBJ2-3,many,TGTGCCAGCAGTTTAATAGTTGGGGCAGATACGCAGTATTTT,CASSLIVGADTQYF
-,TRBV3-1,TRBJ1-1,-,TGTGCCAGCAGCGACTTATTGAACACTGAAGCTTTCTTT,CASSDLLNTEAFF
-,TRBV9,TRBJ2-3,few,TGTGCCAGCAGCTCCGGGGGCCTAGTGGCGGTAGATACGCAGTATTTT,CASSSGGLVAVDTQYF
-,TRBV27,TRBJ1-2,many,TGTGCCAGCCTCCGCCTGAGCCCGGGACTGGGGGATGGCTACACCTTC,CASLRLSPGLGDGYTF
-,TRBV7-3,TRBJ1-1,-,TGCGCCAGCAGCCAAGATCTCGTTAGGAGCGGAGCTTTCTTT,CASSQDLVRSGAFF
-,TRBV9,TRBJ2-3,many,TGTGCCAGCAGCGTAGATATGGGGATCACAGATACGCAGTATTTT,CASSVDMGITDTQYF
-,TRBV28,TRBJ1-1,-,TGTGCCAGCAGTTTATCAGGGGTCACTGAAGCTTTCTTT,CASSLSGVTEAFF
TRBD1,TRBV5-1,TRBJ1-3,many,TGCGCCAGCAGCCGCGGGACAGCTCGGAACACCATATATTTT,CASSRGTARNTIYF
TRBD2,TRBV7-2,TRBJ2-5,many,TGTGCCAGCAGCTTAGCGAAGGGGTCTAGCGGGAGCCGGGGGGAGACCCAGTACTTC,CASSLAKGSSGSRGETQYF